The clone carrying this T cell receptor (beta chain) has more than one count but fewer than ten. Its antigen is not identified. The treatment here: roughly ten-day PBMC culture with coronavirus spike peptide pools or control peptides (ViraFEST assay). V was shortened by 7 bases and J by 1 base, with 18 bases between the two germline ends. The germline V gene has CDR1 KGHDR and CDR2 SFDVKD. The CDR3 is made up of 16 amino acids. An Oncomine TCR Beta short-read assay was used to sequence the DNA from cultured CD4+ T cells. Each CDR3 protein gets one entry after TCRdb re-called the PCR reads with MiXCR. This sample has approximately 15,000 distinct CDR3 sequences; 30% to 45% occur once, and the top ten carry just over 14%. The data belong to a study of vaccination and CD4 T cells after COVID-19. Study-level information: The stimulating agents, overlapping spike peptides, came from SARS-CoV-2, HCoV-NL63, HCoV-OC43 and HCoV-229E. Control cultures were given a CEFX pool, an HIV-1 Nef pool, or no peptide. Study-wide results and limits: Reactive clone data from convalescent patients indicated a median of about 90% appearing only post-vaccination. For SARS-CoV-2-reactive clonotypes, the median went from about 20 to 38, a nonsignificant increase.

The receptor was derived from a human donor with COVID-19. This chain uses TRBV24-1 with TRBJ1-1; a possible D gene is TRBD1 (5 bases). Input material: cultured CD4+ T cells from blood. CDR3 sequence: CATSPSGVLGNTEAFF. CDR3 sequence (DNA): TGTGCCACCAGCCCCTCGGGGGTTCTGGGGAACACTGAAGCTTTCTTT.